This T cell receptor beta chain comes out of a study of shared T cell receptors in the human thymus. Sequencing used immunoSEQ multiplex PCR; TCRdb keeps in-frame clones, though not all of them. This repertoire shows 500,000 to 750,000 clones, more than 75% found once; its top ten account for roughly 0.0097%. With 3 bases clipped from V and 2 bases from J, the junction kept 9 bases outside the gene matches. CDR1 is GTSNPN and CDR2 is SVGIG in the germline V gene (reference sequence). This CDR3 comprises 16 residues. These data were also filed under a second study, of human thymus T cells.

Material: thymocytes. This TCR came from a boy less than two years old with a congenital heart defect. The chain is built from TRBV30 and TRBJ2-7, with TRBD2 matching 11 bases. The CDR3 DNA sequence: TGTGCCTGGAGAGACCCGGGACTAGCGGTTACCTACGAGCAGTACTTC. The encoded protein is CAWRDPGLAVTYEQYF.